Here is one T cell receptor beta chain with its context. The antigen is unknown. The sample belongs to a study of blood T cells in healthy people across ages. Findings and caveats of the study: Naive T cell percentage by flow cytometry tracked strongly with beta diversity.

It was with a sample-barcoded 5' primer and a J-beta primer mix that a second PCR of about 6 to 11 cycles was run. Researchers report that each sample yielded at least 2.5 million CDR3-containing paired-end reads. TCRdb recomputed calls from the 5' RACE reads with MiXCR, one row per CDR3 protein. The sample yields fewer than 900,000 distinct CDR3 sequences, 45% to 50% seen once. CDR1 is LGHNA, CDR2 YNFKEQ, per germline. The V gene lost 2 bases and the J gene lost 6 bases, with 11 bases spanning the gap. The CDR3 spans 13 residues. This chain links TRBV4-2 with TRBJ2-7; either TRBD1 or TRBD2 may supply D (7 bases each). The origin of this receptor is a woman aged 55 to 70 in good health. The sequencing input was blood. The CDR3 sequence: CASSQTGEGEQYF. CDR3 bases: TGTGCCAGCAGCCAAACAGGGGAGGGCGAGCAGTACTTC.